The present T cell receptor beta chain was sequenced within a study of graft-versus-host responses after intestinal transplantation. For the study at large: Isolated intestinal, liver-intestinal, or multivisceral transplants were what recipients had. Recipients were all induced with anti-thymocyte globulin, then given tacrolimus and steroids for about 3 years. Study conclusions and caveats: GvH clones detected in recipient marrow included some appearing first in ileum or blood. Early post-transplant HvG declines were associated with peak circulating GvH clone levels.

Sequenced by immunoSEQ multiplex PCR; TCRdb stores in-frame clones only, minus some. The sample lists around 100,000 clones, 85% to 95% occurring once. The germline CDR1 and CDR2 sequences are MNHEY and SMNVEV (reference sequence). CDR3 length: 15 residues. Unmatched junction bases numbered 9, after V lost 5 bases and J lost 4 bases. Regarding this clone: Antigen unknown.

The sequence came from a human donor who was the organ donor for an intestinal transplant. The chain couples TRBV27 to TRBJ2-7, with 9 bases aligning to TRBD2. The sample was unstimulated CD8+ T cells sorted from spleen or lymph node cells, taken before transplant. CDR3 sequence reads: CASSPTTSGSYEQYF. In nucleotides, the CDR3 is TGTGCCAGCAGTCCTACCACTAGCGGGTCGTACGAGCAGTACTTC.